What follows describes a single TCR beta chain. Its antigen is unidentified. This sample stems from a study of identical twins. cDNA molecules carried unique molecular identifiers, and template switching added a universal primer site. TCRdb independently ran MiXCR on the 5' RACE reads; one entry per CDR3 protein. There are approximately 1.8 million distinct CDR3 sequences in the sample; roughly a third occur only once, and more than 0.25% lies in the top ten. The CDR3 extends over 15 amino acids. Germline V lookup: CDR1 MDHEN, CDR2 SYDVKM. After removal of 3 bases from V and 11 bases from J, the junction contained 12 bases not matched to a gene. Findings and limits, study-wide: Some out-of-frame alpha sequences were shared by twins, and these showed excess low generation probability. Cord blood beta clonotypes present at high abundance carried fewer insertions; no such pattern appeared in memory repertoires. Invariant MAIT and iNKT cells may have partly biased zero-insertion analyses.

The sample was cord blood. This sequence was found in a newborn girl in good health. The chain has TRBV28 and TRBJ1-5; 8 nucleotides align to TRBD1. Written as DNA, the CDR3 is TGTGCCAGCAGTTTCCAGGACAGGGCCCCTTCGGCCCAGCATTTT. Its protein product is CASSFQDRAPSAQHF.